This paragraph covers one T cell receptor (beta chain) sequence. Its specificity is not known. The data stem from a study of OX40 agonist ivuxolimab in advanced cancers. Study in general: Checkpoint inhibitors had been given previously to over 30% of patients.

TCRdb's table, derived via immunoSEQ multiplex PCR, lists solely in-frame clones and lacks some. The sample has tens of thousands of clones, approximately 92% seen once. V lost 2 bases to trimming and J lost 10 bases, with 13 bases between them. This CDR3 contains 13 residues. Germline CDR1 is LNHDA and CDR2 is SQIVND (reference sequence). Excluded were patients having autoimmune disease history or systemic immunosuppression. Overall study results and limits: Averaging showed that CD8+ T cells had more expanded clones than CD4+ did.

The specimen was CD4+ or CD8+ T cells sorted from blood, collected in a trial of the OX40 agonist ivuxolimab. The receptor's source is an adult with an advanced solid tumor such as melanoma, head and neck, liver or kidney cancer. The genes are TRBV19 and TRBJ2-3; TRBD1 might be the D (6 bases). CDR3: CASSISSGHSQYF. The CDR3 nucleotides are TGTGCCAGTAGTATATCTTCGGGACATTCGCAGTATTTT.